This record covers a single T cell receptor (beta chain). Study processing details: Amplification of reference gene primers provided the estimated nucleated cell counts. This table comes from immunoSEQ multiplex PCR, and its TCRdb copy is limited to in-frame clones, with some not included. Clone size and the V and J calls come from that table; the DNA yielded D and trimming. The sample yields fewer than 150,000 clones, 86% seen once. The data are from a study of blood T cell repertoires in COVID-19. Background on the study: The United States, Italy and Spain were the sources of the acute and convalescent COVID-19 samples. The analysed material was cDNA or gDNA that came from T cells, B-cell-depleted T cells, or PBMCs.

Losses at the gene ends were 5 bases for V and 2 bases for J; bases not matched to a gene: 8. CDR3 length equals 15 residues. The germline V gene encodes CDR1 SGHRS and CDR2 YFSETQ. The origin of this receptor is a woman between 50 and 59 years old who had recovered from COVID-19. Sequenced sample: peripheral blood. The rearrangement links TRBV5-1 to TRBJ1-2; 8 bases align to TRBD1. The CDR3 coding sequence is TGCGCCAGCAGGACCGGGACAGGTCTCAACTATGGCTACACCTTC. Its translation is CASRTGTGLNYGYTF.